The entry below describes one T cell receptor beta chain. Those who participated ranged in age from about 18 to 95 years and resided in under 25 US areas. Each recovered donor of Cohort 3 presented with two negative PCRs, clearance, or symptom resolution. V dropped 4 bases and J dropped 7; count of bases not matched to a gene: 4. This CDR3 contains 15 residues. Germline V gene sequence: CDR1 LGHDT, CDR2 YNNKEL (reference sequence). Authors' methods: For nucleated cells, counts were estimated from reference gene primer amplification. Sequencing used immunoSEQ multiplex PCR; TCRdb keeps in-frame clones, though not all of them. V, J and clone size are those of that table, while D and trimming were read from the DNA. The sample yields roughly 250,000 clones, roughly 86% seen once. These data are taken from a study of blood T cell repertoires in COVID-19. Across the study: From the United States, Italy and Spain came samples of acute and convalescent COVID-19.

The chain employs TRBV3-1 (or the pseudogene TRBV3-2) and TRBJ2-7, with TRBD2 matching 16 bases. The sequencing sample was made of PBMCs or T cells enriched from blood (not recorded which). The receptor was derived from a woman in her forties or fifties who had recovered from COVID-19. The CDR3 coding sequence is TGTGCCAGCAGCCCGCCGGGACTAGCGGGGGGGGAGCAGTACTTC. It codes for CASSPPGLAGGEQYF.